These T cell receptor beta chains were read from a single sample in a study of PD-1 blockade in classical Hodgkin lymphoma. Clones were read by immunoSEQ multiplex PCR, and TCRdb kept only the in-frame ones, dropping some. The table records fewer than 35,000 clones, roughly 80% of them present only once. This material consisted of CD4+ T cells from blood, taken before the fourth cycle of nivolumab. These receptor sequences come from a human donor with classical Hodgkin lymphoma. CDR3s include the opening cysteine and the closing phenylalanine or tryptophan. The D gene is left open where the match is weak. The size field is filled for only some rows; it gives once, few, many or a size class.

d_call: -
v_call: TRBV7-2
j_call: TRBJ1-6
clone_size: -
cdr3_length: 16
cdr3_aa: CASSLVVPDYNSPLHF
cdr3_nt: TGTGCCAGCAGCTTAGTCGTGCCAGACTATAATTCACCCCTCCACTTT

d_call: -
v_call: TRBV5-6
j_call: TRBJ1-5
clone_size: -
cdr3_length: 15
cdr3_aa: CASSLAFDRNQPQHF
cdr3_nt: TGTGCCAGCAGCTTGGCCTTCGACAGAAATCAGCCCCAGCATTTT

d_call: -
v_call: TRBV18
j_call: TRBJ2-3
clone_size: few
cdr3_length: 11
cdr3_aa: CATQDTDTQYF
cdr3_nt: TGTGCCACCCAGGACACAGATACGCAGTATTTT

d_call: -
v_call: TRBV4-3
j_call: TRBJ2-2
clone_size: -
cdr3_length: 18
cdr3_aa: CASSRLLTGGPNTGELFF
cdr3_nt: TGCGCCAGCAGCCGACTCCTAACCGGGGGGCCGAACACCGGGGAGCTGTTTTTT

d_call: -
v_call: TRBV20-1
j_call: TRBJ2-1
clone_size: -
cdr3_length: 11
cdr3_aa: CSGVRAGEQFF
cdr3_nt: TGCAGTGGAGTCCGAGCTGGTGAGCAGTTCTTC

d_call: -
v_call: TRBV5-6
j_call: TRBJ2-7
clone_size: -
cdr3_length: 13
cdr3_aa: CASRMTASYEQYF
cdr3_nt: TGTGCCAGCAGAATGACAGCGAGCTACGAGCAGTACTTC

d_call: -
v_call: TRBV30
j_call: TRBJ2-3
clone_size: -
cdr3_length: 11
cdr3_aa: CAWSVRQVGYF
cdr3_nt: TGTGCCTGGAGTGTGAGACAGGTCGGGTATTTT

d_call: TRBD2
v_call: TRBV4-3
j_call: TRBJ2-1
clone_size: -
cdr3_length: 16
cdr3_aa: CASSQNGLAGRNEQFF
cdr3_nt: TGCGCCAGCAGCCAAAACGGACTAGCGGGGCGCAATGAGCAGTTCTTC

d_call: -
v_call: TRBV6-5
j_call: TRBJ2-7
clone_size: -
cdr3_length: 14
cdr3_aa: CASSRGTRNYEQYF
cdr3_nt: TGTGCCAGCAGTCGTGGGACGCGGAACTACGAGCAGTACTTC

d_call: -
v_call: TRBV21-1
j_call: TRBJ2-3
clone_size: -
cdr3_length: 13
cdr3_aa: CASSKAPGDTQYF
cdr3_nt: TGTGCCAGCAGCAAAGCGCCGGGAGATACGCAGTATTTT

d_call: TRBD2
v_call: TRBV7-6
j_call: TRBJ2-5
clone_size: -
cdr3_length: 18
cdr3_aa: CASHEPLRLAGGQETQYF
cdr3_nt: TGTGCCAGCCATGAACCCCTTAGACTAGCGGGGGGCCAAGAGACCCAGTACTTC

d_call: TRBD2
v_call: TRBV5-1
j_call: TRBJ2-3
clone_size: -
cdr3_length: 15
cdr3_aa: CASSLDRGGINTQYF
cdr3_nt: TGCGCCAGCAGCTTGGATCGGGGGGGAATTAATACGCAGTATTTT

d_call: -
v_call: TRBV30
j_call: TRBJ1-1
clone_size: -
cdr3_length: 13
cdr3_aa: CAWQREITTEAFF
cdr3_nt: TGTGCCTGGCAAAGGGAGATTACCACTGAAGCCTTCTTT

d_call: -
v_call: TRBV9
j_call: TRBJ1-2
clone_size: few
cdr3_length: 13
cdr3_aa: CASSLTEFYGYTF
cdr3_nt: TGTGCCAGCAGCCTGACAGAGTTCTATGGCTACACCTTC

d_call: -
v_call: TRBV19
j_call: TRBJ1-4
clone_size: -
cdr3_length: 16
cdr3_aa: CASSRPGGATNEKLFF
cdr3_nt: TGTGCCAGTAGCCGCCCGGGGGGTGCAACTAATGAAAAACTGTTTTTT

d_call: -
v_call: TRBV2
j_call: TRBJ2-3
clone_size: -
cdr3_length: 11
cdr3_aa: CASTLADTQYF
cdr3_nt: TGTGCCAGCACTCTTGCAGATACGCAGTATTTT

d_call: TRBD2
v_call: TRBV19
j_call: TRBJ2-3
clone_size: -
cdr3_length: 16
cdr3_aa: CATLQLGAGGPDTQYF
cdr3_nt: TGTGCCACCCTTCAACTTGGAGCGGGGGGGCCTGATACGCAGTATTTT

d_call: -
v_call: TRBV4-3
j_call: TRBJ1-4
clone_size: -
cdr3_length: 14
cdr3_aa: CASTRVGAVEKLFF
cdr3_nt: TGCGCCAGCACCCGCGTCGGGGCCGTCGAAAAACTGTTTTTT

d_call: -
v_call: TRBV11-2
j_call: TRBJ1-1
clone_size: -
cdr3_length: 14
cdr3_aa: CASSLVGRPQGAFF
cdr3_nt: TGTGCCAGCAGCTTAGTGGGCAGGCCTCAGGGGGCTTTCTTT

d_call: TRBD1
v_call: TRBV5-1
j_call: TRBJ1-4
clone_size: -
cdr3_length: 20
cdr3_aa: CASSLGHGTGRSSTNEKLFF
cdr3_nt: TGCGCCAGCAGCTTGGGCCATGGGACAGGAAGATCCTCAACTAATGAAAAACTGTTTTTT

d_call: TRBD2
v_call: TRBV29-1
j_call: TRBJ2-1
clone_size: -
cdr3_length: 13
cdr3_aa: CSGRRLAGDEQFF
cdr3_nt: TGCAGCGGCCGAAGACTAGCGGGGGATGAGCAGTTCTTC

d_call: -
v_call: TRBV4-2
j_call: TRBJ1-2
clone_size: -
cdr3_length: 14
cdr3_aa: CASSQDRGRLGYTF
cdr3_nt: TGTGCCAGCAGCCAAGATAGAGGGAGATTAGGCTACACCTTC

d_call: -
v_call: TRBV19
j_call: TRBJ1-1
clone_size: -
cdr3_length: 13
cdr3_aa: CASSKAGRTEAFF
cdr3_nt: TGTGCCAGTAGTAAGGCGGGGAGAACTGAAGCTTTCTTT

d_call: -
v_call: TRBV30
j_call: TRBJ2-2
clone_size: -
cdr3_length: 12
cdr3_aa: CAWSWNTGELFF
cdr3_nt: TGTGCCTGGAGTTGGAACACCGGGGAGCTGTTTTTT

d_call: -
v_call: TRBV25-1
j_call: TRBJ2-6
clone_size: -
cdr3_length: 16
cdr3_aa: CASSAPQQDGANVLTF
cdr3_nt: TGTGCCAGCAGTGCCCCTCAACAAGATGGGGCCAACGTCCTGACTTTC

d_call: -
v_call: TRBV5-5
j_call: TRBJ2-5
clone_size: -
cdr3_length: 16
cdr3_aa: CASSSAARVAGETQYF
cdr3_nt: TGTGCCAGCAGCTCGGCTGCCAGGGTAGCTGGTGAGACCCAGTACTTC

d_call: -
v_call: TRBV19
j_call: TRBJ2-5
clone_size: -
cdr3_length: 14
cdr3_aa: CASSIGWGQETQYF
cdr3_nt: TGTGCCAGTAGTATTGGGTGGGGGCAGGAGACCCAGTACTTC

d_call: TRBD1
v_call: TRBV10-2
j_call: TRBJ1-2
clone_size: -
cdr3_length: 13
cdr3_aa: CASNTGVARGYTF
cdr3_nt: TGCGCCAGCAATACAGGGGTTGCTCGGGGCTACACCTTC

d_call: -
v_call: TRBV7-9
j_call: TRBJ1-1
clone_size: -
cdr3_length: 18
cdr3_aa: CASSLAARRGTVNTEAFF
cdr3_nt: TGTGCCAGCAGCTTAGCGGCCCGGCGAGGAACTGTGAACACTGAAGCTTTCTTT

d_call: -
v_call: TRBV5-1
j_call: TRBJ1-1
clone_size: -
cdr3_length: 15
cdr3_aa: CASSPTARRNTEAFF
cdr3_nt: TGCGCCAGCAGCCCGACGGCCCGGCGGAACACTGAAGCTTTCTTT

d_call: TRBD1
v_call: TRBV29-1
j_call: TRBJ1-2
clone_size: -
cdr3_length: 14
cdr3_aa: CSVAATGAHYGYTF
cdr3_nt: TGCAGCGTAGCCGCGACAGGGGCTCACTATGGCTACACCTTC

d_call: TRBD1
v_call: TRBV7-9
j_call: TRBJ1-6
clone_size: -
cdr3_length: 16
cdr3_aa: CASSPSTGEWNSPLHF
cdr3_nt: TGTGCCAGCAGTCCCTCGACAGGGGAATGGAATTCACCCCTCCACTTT

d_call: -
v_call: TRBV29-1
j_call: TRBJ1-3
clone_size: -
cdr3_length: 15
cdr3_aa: CSVLGERDSGNTIYF
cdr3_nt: TGCAGCGTCCTCGGGGAGAGGGACTCTGGAAACACCATATATTTT

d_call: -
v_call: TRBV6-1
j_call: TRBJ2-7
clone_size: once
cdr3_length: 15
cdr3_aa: CASSSLGTAGYEQYF
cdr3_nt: TGTGCCAGCAGTTCCCTAGGGACGGCGGGCTACGAGCAGTACTTC

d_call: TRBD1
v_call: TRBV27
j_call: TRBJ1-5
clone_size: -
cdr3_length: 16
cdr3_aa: CASSRIGDRVNQPQHF
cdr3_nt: TGTGCCAGCAGCCGTATAGGGGACAGGGTCAATCAGCCCCAGCATTTT

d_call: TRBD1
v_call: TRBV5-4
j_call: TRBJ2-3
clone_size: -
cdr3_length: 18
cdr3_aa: CASSSLGFWTGVTDTQYF
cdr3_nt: TGTGCCAGCAGCTCGTTAGGGTTTTGGACAGGGGTCACAGATACGCAGTATTTT

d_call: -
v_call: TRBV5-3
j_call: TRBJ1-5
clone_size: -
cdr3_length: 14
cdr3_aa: CARSPGTPNQPQHF
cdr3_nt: TGTGCCAGAAGCCCCGGGACGCCCAATCAGCCCCAGCATTTT

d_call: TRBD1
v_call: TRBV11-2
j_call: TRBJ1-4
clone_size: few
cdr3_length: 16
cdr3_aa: CASSRGGPTGNEKLFF
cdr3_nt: TGTGCCAGCAGCCGAGGGGGGCCGACAGGGAATGAAAAACTGTTTTTT

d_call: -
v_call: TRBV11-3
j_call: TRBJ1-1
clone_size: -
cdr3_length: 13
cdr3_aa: CASSLQLNTEAFF
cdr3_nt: TGTGCCAGCAGCCTACAATTGAACACTGAAGCTTTCTTT

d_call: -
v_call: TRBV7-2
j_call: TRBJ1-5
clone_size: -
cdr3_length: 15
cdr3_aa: CASSFSAGGRQPQHF
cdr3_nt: TGTGCCAGCAGCTTTTCGGCAGGAGGGAGACAGCCCCAGCATTTT

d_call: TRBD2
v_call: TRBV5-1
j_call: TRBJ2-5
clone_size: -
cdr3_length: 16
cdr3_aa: CASSLLGIAGEETQYF
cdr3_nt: TGCGCCAGCAGCTTGCTTGGGATAGCGGGGGAAGAGACCCAGTACTTC

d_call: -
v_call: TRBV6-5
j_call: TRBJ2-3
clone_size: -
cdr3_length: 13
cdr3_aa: CASSWRGGDTQYF
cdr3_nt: TGTGCCAGCAGCTGGCGGGGCGGGGATACGCAGTATTTT